This is a list of T cell receptor beta chains from one sample in a study of blood T cell repertoires in COVID-19. Clones were sequenced by immunoSEQ multiplex PCR, and TCRdb holds only the in-frame ones, with some missing. The sample records around 99,000 clones, roughly 90% being singletons. Sequenced input: peripheral blood. The receptors shown here come from a man in his forties or fifties with active or convalescent COVID-19. CDR3s include the opening cysteine and the closing phenylalanine or tryptophan. A D gene is named only where the DNA matches it firmly. Not every row has a clone size; where given, it reads once, few, many or a size class.

J	D	V	size	DNA	CDR3
TRBJ2-5	TRBD2	TRBV30	.	TGTGCCTGGAGTGTCGGCGGGGGGCAGCAAGAGACCCAGTACTTC	CAWSVGGGQQETQYF
TRBJ1-6	.	TRBV7-3	.	TGTGCCAGCAGCCTTTTACCCAGTCCCTCACCCCTCCACTTT	CASSLLPSPSPLHF
TRBJ2-7	TRBD1	TRBV7-9	.	TGTGCCAGCAGTTCAGGGGACAGAGACTACGAGCAGTACTTC	CASSSGDRDYEQYF
TRBJ2-7	.	TRBV27	.	TGTGCCAGCAGTCCCGAGACTAGAAACGAGCAGTACTTC	CASSPETRNEQYF
TRBJ2-7	.	TRBV4-3	.	TGCGCCAGCAGCCAAGATCCAGGGAAAGGGTACGAGCAGTACTTC	CASSQDPGKGYEQYF
TRBJ2-7	TRBD1	TRBV30	.	TGTGCCTGGAGTTCGGGACAGCTTTACGAGCAGTACTTC	CAWSSGQLYEQYF
TRBJ2-7	.	TRBV16	.	TGTGCCAGCAGCCAAACTAGGGGGTCCTACGAGCAGTACTTC	CASSQTRGSYEQYF
TRBJ1-5	.	TRBV7-8	.	TGTGCCAGCAGCTTAGCCCGGGTTTTTGGCAATCAGCCCCAGCATTTT	CASSLARVFGNQPQHF
TRBJ2-7	TRBD2	TRBV7-2	.	TGTGCCAGCAGCTTAGCGACTAGCGGGAGATCCTACGAGCAGTACTTC	CASSLATSGRSYEQYF
TRBJ2-1	TRBD1	TRBV28	.	TGTGCCACCTACAGGGGGTCTTCTGTATACAATGAGCAGTTCTTC	CATYRGSSVYNEQFF
TRBJ1-4	.	TRBV30	once	TGTGCCTGGAGTTGGGGGGGCTCTGAAAAACTGTTTTTT	CAWSWGGSEKLFF
TRBJ2-2	.	TRBV27	.	TGTGCCAGCAGTTGGCTGAACACCGGGGAGCTGTTTTTT	CASSWLNTGELFF
TRBJ1-4	TRBD1	TRBV5-1	.	TGCGCCAGCAGCCGGACAGGGGGTAGTGAAAAACTGTTTTTT	CASSRTGGSEKLFF
TRBJ1-2	TRBD1	TRBV5-4	once	TGTGCCAGCAGCTTGGTGGGACAGAACTATGGCTACACCTTC	CASSLVGQNYGYTF
TRBJ2-7	TRBD1	TRBV28	.	TGTGCCAGCAGCCAAACGGGACAGGGGATTTACGAGCAGTACTTC	CASSQTGQGIYEQYF
TRBJ2-7	.	TRBV30	.	TGTGCCTGGAGGCGCCGGAGCTACGAGCAGTACTTC	CAWRRRSYEQYF
TRBJ1-2	.	TRBV2	.	TGTGCCAGCAGTGAAGAGCACCCCTATGGCTACACCTTC	CASSEEHPYGYTF
TRBJ2-1	TRBD2	TRBV30	.	TGTGCCTGGAGTTACGGGACTAGCGGCTACAATGAGCAGTTCTTC	CAWSYGTSGYNEQFF
TRBJ1-1	.	TRBV24-1	.	TGTGCCACCAGAGAGAGGGGGTCGGGTTCTGAAGCTTTCTTT	CATRERGSGSEAFF
TRBJ2-1	.	TRBV19	.	TGTGCCAGTACTGAGAGCGCCACAGGGGGAGGGGGTGAGCAGTTCTTC	CASTESATGGGGEQFF
TRBJ2-7	TRBD2	TRBV19	.	TGTGCCAGTAGTATTGGGCTAGCGGGAAATTACGGGCAGTACTTC	CASSIGLAGNYGQYF
TRBJ2-2	TRBD1	TRBV18	.	TGTGCCAGCTCCCGCGGACAGGCCACCGGGGAGCTGTTTTTT	CASSRGQATGELFF
TRBJ2-2	.	TRBV7-3	.	TGTGCCAGCAGCTTAGGGACAGGGGAGCTGTTTTTT	CASSLGTGELFF
TRBJ2-6	.	TRBV19	.	TGTGCCAGCTCCCCTAGTTCCGGGGCCAACGTCCTGACTTTC	CASSPSSGANVLTF
TRBJ1-1	TRBD1	TRBV6-5	.	TGTGCCAGCAGCACCGGACAGGGCCGTGAAGCTTTCTTT	CASSTGQGREAFF
TRBJ1-2	TRBD1	TRBV12-5	few	TGTGCTAGTGGTCTCACTGGGACAGTCTATGGCTACACCTTC	CASGLTGTVYGYTF
TRBJ1-2	.	TRBV9	.	TGTGCCAGCAGCATCTCCGACAGTAAGAACCATGGCTACACCTTC	CASSISDSKNHGYTF
TRBJ1-1	.	TRBV11-2	.	TGTGCCAGCAGCTTCCCCGGGGGGGCAACTGAAGCTTTCTTT	CASSFPGGATEAFF
TRBJ2-2	TRBD2	TRBV7-6	.	TGTGCCAGCAGCCAGAGGACTAGCGGCACCGGGGAGCTGTTTTTT	CASSQRTSGTGELFF
TRBJ1-1	TRBD1	TRBV18	.	TGTGCCAGCTCACGGACAGGGGAGTCCAACACTGAAGCTTTCTTT	CASSRTGESNTEAFF
TRBJ1-1	.	TRBV7-6	.	TGTGCCAGCAAGGCGGTGAACACTGAAGCTTTCTTT	CASKAVNTEAFF
TRBJ2-1	TRBD2	TRBV11-2	.	TGTGCCAGCAGCCCTCAGGGACTAGCGGTGAATGAGCAGTTCTTC	CASSPQGLAVNEQFF
TRBJ2-3	.	TRBV10-1	.	TGCGCCAGCAGTCGGACAGCCCAAGATACGCAGTATTTT	CASSRTAQDTQYF
TRBJ2-7	TRBD1	TRBV5-8	.	TGTGCCCCGTTCGGACAGGGTCTTGATGCGTACTTC	CAPFGQGLDAYF
TRBJ2-7	TRBD2	TRBV4-3	.	TGCGCCAGCAGCCAAGATTTAATTGTCACTAGCGGCTCCTACGAGCAGTACTTC	CASSQDLIVTSGSYEQYF
TRBJ2-3	.	TRBV19	.	TGTGCCAGTAGTATACAAGGGGCGATTGGTGCAGATACGCAGTATTTT	CASSIQGAIGADTQYF
TRBJ1-3	.	TRBV19	.	TGTGCCAGTAGTACCGTACTGTTAACCTCTGGAAACACCATATATTTT	CASSTVLLTSGNTIYF
TRBJ2-1	.	TRBV4-3	.	TGCGCCAGCAGCCAAGGCTCGGATCCGGGAGTAAATGAGCAGTTCTTC	CASSQGSDPGVNEQFF
TRBJ1-5	.	TRBV7-3	once	TGTGCCAGCAGCTTAACAGGGAGTAACAATCAGCCCCAGCATTTT	CASSLTGSNNQPQHF
TRBJ2-2	.	TRBV7-2	.	TGTGCCAGCAGCCAGAGGGTGAACACCGGGGAGCTGTTTTTT	CASSQRVNTGELFF
TRBJ2-2	.	TRBV28	.	TGTGCCAGCAGTAGCGTTATTGGAGATGTCGGGGAGCTGTTTTTT	CASSSVIGDVGELFF
TRBJ2-3	TRBD2	TRBV5-4	.	TGTGCCAGCAGCTTGGTGGGACTAGCGGCGGGCACAGATACGCAGTATTTT	CASSLVGLAAGTDTQYF
TRBJ2-6	.	TRBV5-1	.	TGCGCCAGCAGCCCTAACAGGGCTGGGGCCAACGTCCTGACTTTC	CASSPNRAGANVLTF
TRBJ1-1	.	TRBV28	.	TGTGCCAGCAGTCCCTATATGAACACTGAAGCTTTCTTT	CASSPYMNTEAFF
TRBJ2-7	.	TRBV19	.	TGTGCCAGTAGTATGTCCAGATCCTCCTACGAGCAGTACTTC	CASSMSRSSYEQYF
TRBJ2-7	TRBD1	TRBV28	once	TGTGCCAGCAACGTCAGGGGGCTATCCTACGAGCAGTACTTC	CASNVRGLSYEQYF
TRBJ1-1	.	TRBV2	.	TGTGCCAGTTACAGCTCAGGGGAAGCTTTCTTT	CASYSSGEAFF
TRBJ2-3	.	TRBV5-6	.	TGTGCCAGCAGCACAAGCGGGAGCACAGATACGCAGTATTTT	CASSTSGSTDTQYF
TRBJ2-2	.	TRBV12-3/TRBV12-4	.	TGTGCCAGCAGTTTAGGACAGCCCGGGGAGCTGTTTTTT	CASSLGQPGELFF
TRBJ2-3	.	TRBV7-2	.	TGTGCCAGCAGCCTGGGCACAAGCAACACAGATACGCAGTATTTT	CASSLGTSNTDTQYF
TRBJ1-3	.	TRBV6-1	.	TGTGCCAGCAGTGAAGTTTGGCCAGGCTCTGGAAACACCATATATTTT	CASSEVWPGSGNTIYF
TRBJ2-1	TRBD2	TRBV4-1	.	TGCGCCAGCAGCCCCACGACGACTAGCGAGGTTTTCAATGAGCAGTTCTTC	CASSPTTTSEVFNEQFF
TRBJ2-1	.	TRBV7-6	.	TGTGCCAGCAGCTTAATGGCGGTGTCCTACAATGAGCAGTTCTTC	CASSLMAVSYNEQFF
TRBJ2-7	.	TRBV27	once	TGTGCCAGCAGCCGAACCCCTATAACCTACGAGCAGTACTTC	CASSRTPITYEQYF
TRBJ1-5	.	TRBV7-2	few	TGTGCCAGCAGCGACAGTTTGGGCAATCAGCCCCAGCATTTT	CASSDSLGNQPQHF
TRBJ1-4	.	TRBV18	once	TGTGCCAGCTCACCAAGGGGTCGACAGAATGAAAAACTGTTTTTT	CASSPRGRQNEKLFF
TRBJ2-7	TRBD2	TRBV6-2/TRBV6-3	few	TGTGCCAGCAGTCCCTCCAGGACTAGCGGGCGGACAACCCTCTACGAGCAGTACTTC	CASSPSRTSGRTTLYEQYF